The 31 T cell receptor beta chains below come from one sample, sequenced in a study of T cell repertoires in cytomegalovirus infection. The antigens these receptors bind are not known. TCRdb re-called the reads with MiXCR, one entry per CDR3 protein. The sample records approximately 150,000 distinct CDR3 sequences, about 20% being singletons. The sequencing here drew on CD8+ T cells from cultured PBMCs, taken from culture after CMV antigen stimulation. These receptor sequences come from a human donor in good health (CMV status not recorded). Some clones in this sample may be carry-over from other donors' samples.

This clonotype was observed a few times. The J gene is TRBJ1-2, the V gene TRBV12-3 or TRBV12-4, with 8 bases aligning to TRBD1. This CDR3 region has 16 residues. V shed 0 bases, J shed 5 bases, and the junction held 8 bases outside the gene matches. CDR3 region: CASSLALVDRAYGYTF. DNA of the CDR3: TGTGCCAGCAGTTTAGCGCTAGTGGACAGGGCATATGGCTACACCTTC.

This chain joins TRBV9 and TRBJ1-1; D perhaps matches TRBD1 (5 bases). The CDR3 consists of 13 residues. Germline V gene lookup returns CDR1 SGDLS and CDR2 YYNGEE. Trimming pared 3 bases from V and 5 bases from J, leaving 11 bases between. CDR3 nucleotide sequence: TGTGCCAGCAGCGCTTACGGGGGAACTGAAGCTTTCTTT. Protein: CASSAYGGTEAFF.

This clonotype was seen only once. CDR3 coding DNA: TGTGCCAGCAGCTTGCAGCGGCAGCACTACAATGAGCAGTTCTTC. As protein: CASSLQRQHYNEQFF. The chain is built from TRBV7-2 and TRBJ2-1, with D tentatively TRBD2 (5 bases). The CDR3 covers 15 residues. Germline-derived CDR1 and CDR2 are SGHTA and FQGNSA. V was shortened by 3 bases and J by 3 bases, with 12 bases between the two germline ends.

This CDR3 reads CASSYYSPLHF. CDR3 DNA sequence: TGTGCCAGCAGTTACTATTCACCCCTCCACTTT. The rearrangement links TRBV12-3 or TRBV12-4 to TRBJ1-6; D uncertain. The germline V and J ends were trimmed by 4 bases and 8 bases, with 3 bases remaining between them. The CDR3 runs to 11 residues.

The V gene is TRBV3-1, the J gene TRBJ2-7; 9 positions agree with TRBD1. CDR1 is LGHDT, CDR2 YNNKEL, per germline (reference sequence). The CDR3 has 16 amino acids. J gave up 0 bases and V 4 bases, and 7 bases lay outside the gene matches. The CDR3 protein is CASSRTTTGGSYEQYF. The CDR3, as DNA: TGTGCCAGCAGCCGGACCACGACAGGGGGCTCCTACGAGCAGTACTTC.

This clonotype appeared a few times. The chain employs TRBV27 and TRBJ2-7, with D perhaps matching TRBD1 (6 bases). V was cut by 5 bases and J by 3 bases, with 11 bases left in between. The CDR3 runs to 13 residues. Germline assignment: CDR1 MNHEY and CDR2 SMNVEV (reference sequence). CDR3 sequence: CASSLRQDYEQYF. The CDR3 region has the DNA TGTGCCAGCAGTCTCCGACAGGACTACGAGCAGTACTTC.

This clonotype was detected only a few times. V usage is TRBV7-3 and J usage is TRBJ2-5; 10 nucleotides agree with TRBD2. CDR3 size: 15 residues. Per the germline V gene, CDR1 is SGHTA and CDR2 is FQGTGA. Trimming took 5 bases from V and 5 from J; bases not matched to a gene: 8. The CDR3 loop reads CASSTSGGAWETQYF. The CDR3 DNA reads as TGTGCCAGCAGCACGAGCGGGGGGGCCTGGGAGACCCAGTACTTC.

This clonotype was seen a handful of times. The gene calls are TRBV4-1 and TRBJ1-1, with D hard to call. Trimming left V 0 bases short and J 6 bases short, with 8 bases between. The CDR3 consists of 13 residues. CDR1 MGHRA and CDR2 YSYEKL come from the germline V gene. The CDR3 reads CASSQDFTSEAFF. The CDR3 region has the DNA TGCGCCAGCAGCCAAGATTTTACTTCTGAAGCTTTCTTT.

This clonotype has just a few counts. V gene TRBV4-1 combines with J gene TRBJ2-6; D perhaps matches TRBD1 (6 bases). The V gene lost 5 bases and the J gene lost 0 bases, with 11 bases spanning the gap. Per germline, CDR1 MGHRA and CDR2 YSYEKL. This CDR3 is built from 16 residues. CDR3 residues: CASSSGQNSGANVLTF. In DNA form, the CDR3 reads TGCGCCAGCAGCTCGGGACAAAACTCTGGGGCCAACGTCCTGACTTTC.

The chain links TRBV7-9 to TRBJ1-1, with D perhaps TRBD1 (6 bases). Germline V CDR1 and CDR2: SEHNR, FQNEAQ (reference sequence). Trimming shortened V by 2 bases and J by 1 base, and 14 bases separated the two germline ends. The CDR3 spans 16 residues. The CDR3, as DNA: TGTGCCAGCAGCTTAACGGGGGGCAGAGGGAACACTGAAGCTTTCTTT. It is translated as CASSLTGGRGNTEAFF.

This clonotype was recorded at least ten times. This sequence joins TRBV7-9 and TRBJ2-5; D might be TRBD1 (8 bases). Deletions cut 3 bases from V and 5 bases from J, with 19 bases between. The CDR3 sequence is 16 residues long. Looked up from germline, CDR1 is SEHNR and CDR2 is FQNEAQ (reference sequence). CDR3 residues: CASSFSRTGRVETQYF. DNA for the CDR3: TGTGCCAGCAGCTTCTCGAGGACAGGGAGGGTGGAGACCCAGTACTTC.

The J gene is TRBJ2-3, the V gene TRBV11-2; D uncertain. CDR3 length equals 13 residues. Deletions cut 5 bases from V and 0 bases from J, with 6 bases between. Looked up from germline, CDR1 is SGHAT and CDR2 is FQNNGV. The CDR3 DNA is TGTGCCAGCAGCCCCTTTAGCACAGATACGCAGTATTTT. Translation: CASSPFSTDTQYF.

This clonotype was counted once. A much larger clonotype is one base distant, so this may be a read error. This chain joins TRBV7-8 and TRBJ2-3, with a possible D match to TRBD2 (6 bases). Germline CDR1 and CDR2: SGHVS and FQNEAQ. V lost 4 bases, J lost 1 base, and 15 bases lay in between. This CDR3 spans 16 amino acids. The CDR3: CASSSNRGSGTDTQYF. The DNA of the CDR3 is TGTGCCAGCAGCTCCAACCGGGGGAGCGGCACAGATACGCAGTATTTT.

This clonotype was counted between two and nine times. The chain is built from TRBV6-2 or TRBV6-3 and TRBJ1-5, with D possibly matching TRBD1 (6 bases). Trimming removed 1 base from V and 5 bases from J, with 9 bases in between. CDR1 is MNHEY and CDR2 is SVGEGT in the germline V gene. The CDR3 is 14 residues long. The chain's CDR3 is CASSYWGAYQPQHF. The CDR3 DNA follows: TGTGCCAGCAGTTACTGGGGGGCATATCAGCCCCAGCATTTT.

This chain uses TRBV6-2 or TRBV6-3 with TRBJ2-7; maybe TRBD2 (5 bases). This CDR3 has 13 amino acids. Germline CDR1 MNHEY, CDR2 SVGEGT. V was pared by 11 bases and J by 0 bases, with 14 bases between. CDR3: CAGGPGSSYEQYF. For the CDR3, the DNA is TGTGCCGGAGGTCCCGGCAGCTCCTACGAGCAGTACTTC.

The V and J genes are TRBV7-2 and TRBJ2-2; 8 bases agree with TRBD2. Germline V gives CDR1 SGHTA, CDR2 FQGNSA. V lost 5 bases and J lost 0; bases outside the gene matches: 8. CDR3 length: 17 residues. The CDR3 DNA is TGTGCCAGCAGCCGGGCCCGAGCGGGGGCGAACACCGGGGAGCTGTTTTTT. As protein: CASSRARAGANTGELFF.

The chain uses TRBV11-2 and TRBJ2-1; no clear D gene. Looked up from germline, CDR1 is SGHAT and CDR2 is FQNNGV. CDR3 length: 13 amino acids. The V and J ends lost 4 bases and 6 bases respectively, with 10 bases between them. Written as DNA, the CDR3 is TGTGCCAGCAGCTGGATGACTCTCAATGAGCAGTTCTTC. It specifies CASSWMTLNEQFF.

This clonotype was seen more than once but under ten times. The V gene is TRBV4-1, the J gene TRBJ2-7, with 12 bases aligning to TRBD1. The CDR3 length is 17 residues. The germline CDR1 and CDR2 sequences are MGHRA and YSYEKL. V trimming: 0 bases; J trimming: 0 bases; junction bases outside the gene matches: 3. CDR3 in amino acids: CASSQEGQGAGSYEQYF. Written as DNA, the CDR3 is TGCGCCAGCAGCCAAGAGGGACAGGGGGCTGGCTCCTACGAGCAGTACTTC.

In this sample, this clonotype turned up a few times. This chain links TRBV14 with TRBJ1-5; D unresolved. The ends were cut back, 1 base at V and 4 bases at J, with 8 bases in the middle. The CDR3 spans 14 residues. Germline V gives CDR1 SGHDN, CDR2 FVKESK. CDR3 in amino acids: CASSQVGQNQPQHF. The CDR3 region has the DNA TGTGCCAGCAGCCAAGTCGGGCAGAATCAGCCCCAGCATTTT.

This clonotype was recorded a few times. The genes are TRBV7-2 and TRBJ2-1; 9 nucleotides match TRBD2. CDR1 is SGHTA, CDR2 FQGNSA, per germline. The CDR3 consists of 15 residues. V gave up 8 bases and J gave up 0 bases; unmatched junction bases: 5. CDR3 sequence reads: CASRLAVSSYNEQFF. The CDR3 DNA is TGTGCCAGCCGACTAGCGGTGAGCTCCTACAATGAGCAGTTCTTC.

This clonotype was seen only a few times. CDR3 DNA sequence: TGTGCCAGCAGTCGTTCGGTGGGCGGGGAGCTGTTTTTT. It is translated as CASSRSVGGELFF. The rearrangement links TRBV27 to TRBJ2-2; no clear D gene. The CDR3 is 13 amino acids. The V gene's germline CDR1 is MNHEY and CDR2 SMNVEV (reference sequence). V lost 5 bases, J lost 7 bases, and 11 bases lay in between.

The V gene is TRBV6-2 or TRBV6-3, the J gene TRBJ1-5, with unresolved D. This CDR3 spans 15 amino acids. CDR1 and CDR2 from the germline V gene are MNHEY and SVGEGT. V lost 2 bases, J lost 6 bases, and 14 bases lay in between. The CDR3 spells CASSYHQFTVQPQHF. DNA of the CDR3: TGTGCCAGCAGTTACCACCAATTCACAGTTCAGCCCCAGCATTTT.

V gene TRBV6-2 or TRBV6-3 combines with J gene TRBJ1-2; unclear D gene. The CDR3 has 12 amino acids. Trimming took 0 bases from V and 9 from J, leaving 8 bases between them. The germline V gene has CDR1 MNHEY and CDR2 SVGEGT. As DNA, the CDR3 is TGTGCCAGCAGTTACTCCGGGGATAGCTACACCTTC. Residues: CASSYSGDSYTF.

The genes are TRBV7-9 and TRBJ2-7; the D is unclear. CDR3 length: 15 residues. Trimming shortened V by 1 base and J by 3 bases, and 13 bases separated the two germline ends. Germline V gene sequence: CDR1 SEHNR, CDR2 FQNEAQ (reference sequence). CDR3: CASSLDGSRLYEQYF. CDR3 nucleotide sequence: TGTGCCAGCAGCTTAGATGGCAGTCGTCTCTACGAGCAGTACTTC. Combining the CDR3 with reference TRBV7-9 and TRBJ2-7 gives the whole variable domain DTGVSQNPRHKITKRGQNVTFRCDPISEHNRLYWYRQTLGQGPEFLTYFQNEAQLEKSRLLSDRFSAERPKGSFSTLEIQRTEQGDSAMYLCASSLDGSRLYEQYFGPGTRLTVT.

This clonotype has only a few counts. The gene calls are TRBV7-9 and TRBJ1-6; a possible D gene is TRBD1 (5 bases). The CDR3 spans 15 residues. V was trimmed by 6 bases and J by 6 bases, leaving 15 bases between them. Germline CDR1 and CDR2: SEHNR and FQNEAQ (reference sequence). CDR3 amino acids: CASSFTGTGNSPLHF. The CDR3 nucleotides read TGTGCCAGCAGTTTCACCGGGACGGGTAATTCACCCCTCCACTTT.

The genes are TRBV27 and TRBJ2-7, with D perhaps TRBD1 (5 bases). V lost 4 bases and J 3 bases, leaving 13 bases between the germline ends. The CDR3 runs to 14 residues. Germline V gene sequence: CDR1 MNHEY, CDR2 SMNVEV (reference sequence). As DNA, the CDR3 is TGTGCCAGCAGTTCCCGACAGCAACACTACGAGCAGTACTTC. Its protein product is CASSSRQQHYEQYF.

This clonotype was seen a handful of times. V and J are TRBV12-3 or TRBV12-4 and TRBJ2-5, with 7 bases identical to TRBD2. With V trimmed by 7 bases and J by 2 bases, 7 bases remained unmatched. The CDR3 runs to 14 residues. CDR3 sequence reads: CASKTRGLQETQYF. As DNA, the CDR3 is TGTGCCAGCAAAACGCGGGGACTACAAGAGACCCAGTACTTC.

The table lists this clonotype with a few counts. V and J are TRBV5-1 and TRBJ1-1, with 7 bases aligning to TRBD1. The CDR3 covers 15 residues. The V segment lost 0 bases and the J segment 7 bases; nucleotides outside the gene matches: 9. From germline, CDR1 is SGHRS and CDR2 YFSETQ. The CDR3 DNA sequence: TGCGCCAGCAGCTTGGACCTGACAGGGAAGGGTGAAGCTTTCTTT. Translation gives CASSLDLTGKGEAFF.

V is TRBV12-3 or TRBV12-4 and J is TRBJ2-1; D unclear. V gave up 6 bases and J gave up 3 bases, with 9 bases separating them. CDR3 length: 13 amino acids. In DNA form, the CDR3 reads TGTGCCAGCAGCCGACCGGGCTACAATGAGCAGTTCTTC. This gives the protein CASSRPGYNEQFF.

The rearrangement uses TRBV6-2 or TRBV6-3 and TRBJ1-1; tentative D call: TRBD1 (6 bases). Germline loops: CDR1 MNHEY, CDR2 SVGEGT. The CDR3 loop spans 14 amino acids. V dropped 6 bases and J dropped 0 bases, with 11 bases sitting between them. CDR3 DNA: TGTGCCAGCAGGGAGGGGGGGATGAACACTGAAGCTTTCTTT. It is translated as CASREGGMNTEAFF.

This chain connects TRBV7-9 to TRBJ1-1; D gene uncertain. This CDR3 comprises 12 residues. V shed 5 bases and J shed 9 bases, with 13 bases lying between them. Germline lookup yields CDR1 SEHNR and CDR2 FQNEAQ (reference sequence). The CDR3 coding sequence is TGTGCCAGCAGCCCTAGTGCAGATCAAGCTTTCTTT. This sequence encodes CASSPSADQAFF.